The text below deals with one TCR beta chain. This entry belongs to a study of blood T cell repertoires in COVID-19. From germline, CDR1 is MDHEN and CDR2 SYDVKM. With 2 bases removed from V and 6 bases from J, the gap between germline ends came to 11 bases. This CDR3 spans 15 amino acids. Authors' data handling: Using reference gene primer amplification, nucleated cell counts were estimated. Assay used: immunoSEQ multiplex PCR; TCRdb lists only in-frame clones, some missing. The V and J calls and clone size were taken over from that table, and D and trimming were inferred from the DNA. Seen here are 470,000 or so clones, 80% to 90% observed once, and the top ten hold over 4%.

The receptor was isolated from a woman in her thirties with acute or convalescent COVID-19. The sequenced sample consisted of peripheral blood. The rearrangement uses TRBV28 and TRBJ1-6, with D perhaps TRBD1 (5 bases). The CDR3 bases are TGTGCCAGCAGTTTACGGCGGGGGAGTAATTCACCCCTCCACTTT. Its translation is CASSLRRGSNSPLHF.